Listed here are 3 T cell receptor beta chains from one sample, sequenced in a study of breast tumors, draining lymph nodes, adjacent tissues (dated by TCRdb to 2016 to 2017). The library was obtained by multiplex PCR. Sequencer: Illumina HiSeq 2000. TCRdb reran the public reads through fastp at Q25 and MiXCR, keeping productive beta chains. Every distinct CDR3 protein forms one entry, paired with its most common genes and DNA. The sample table holds about 9,000 distinct CDR3 sequences, of which about two fifths were seen once. The ten most abundant clones make up around 13% of the sample. Sequencing input: tumor-adjacent breast tissue. The receptors come from a female donor with breast cancer. Some clones in this sample may be carry-over from other donors' samples.

The chain employs TRBV5-1 and TRBJ1-6; 8 bases line up with TRBD1. The junction had 10 bases not matched to a gene; V was cut back by 7 bases and J by 4 bases. Germline assignment: CDR1 SGHRS and CDR2 YFSETQ. This CDR3 region has 16 residues. CDR3 amino acids: CASSIGQGTYNSPLHF. Written as DNA, the CDR3 is TGCGCCAGCTCGATAGGACAGGGAACGTATAATTCACCCCTCCACTTT. The whole variable domain, remainder taken from reference TRBV5-1 and TRBJ1-6, is KAGVTQTPRYLIKTRGQQVTLSCSPISGHRSVSWYQQTPGQGLQFLFEYFSETQRNKGNFPGRFSGRQFSNSRSEMNVSTLELGDSALYLCASSIGQGTYNSPLHFGNGTRLTVT.

The rearrangement uses TRBV6-5 and TRBJ1-2; 11 positions agree with TRBD1. From germline, CDR1 is MNHEY and CDR2 SVGAGI. CDR3 size: 13 residues. V lost 5 bases and J lost 4; bases outside the gene matches: 0. This chain's CDR3 is CASSGTGGYGYTF. The CDR3 region has the DNA TGTGCCAGCAGTGGGACAGGGGGCTATGGCTACACCTTC.

By share of the sample, this clonotype is medium-sized. This rearrangement joins TRBV7-8 to TRBJ1-2; no definite D call. Germline loops: CDR1 SGHVS, CDR2 FQNEAQ. V was clipped by 5 bases and J by 1 base, with 11 bases between them. This CDR3 contains 14 residues. The DNA of the CDR3 is TGTGCCAGCAGCCCGGACGGAGTTAACTATGGCTACACCTTC. Its protein product is CASSPDGVNYGYTF.